This T cell receptor beta chain was identified during a study of post-analysis software for immune sequencing data. Whole-study results and caveats: Controls significantly exceeded multiple sclerosis patients in normalized Chao1 diversity.

This clonotype was seen a few times. The antigen remains undetermined. TCR beta cDNA libraries included unique molecular identifiers. TCRdb re-called the PCR reads with MiXCR, one entry per CDR3 protein. The sample consists of roughly 800,000 distinct CDR3 sequences, 25% to 30% of them appearing once. The material sequenced was blood. This TCR came from a girl aged 10 to 17 with multiple sclerosis.

CDR3 protein: CASSQVSPRTSTDTQYF. The CDR3 coding sequence is TGCGCCAGCAGCCAAGTTAGTCCCCGAACTAGCACAGATACGCAGTATTTT. The rearrangement joins TRBV4-1 to TRBJ2-3; D unclear. Trimming pared 1 base from V and 0 bases from J, leaving 14 bases between. CDR1 MGHRA and CDR2 YSYEKL come from the germline V gene. The CDR3 has 17 residues.